This entry concerns a single T cell receptor beta chain. The germline V gene encodes CDR1 KGHSH and CDR2 LQKENI. The CDR3 sequence is 15 residues long. V was clipped by 6 bases and J by 0 bases, with 14 bases between them. Under the authors' procedure: Amplification of reference gene primers provided the estimated nucleated cell counts. Profiling relied on immunoSEQ multiplex PCR, and the TCRdb table lists in-frame clones only, not all of them. The V and J calls and clone size were taken over from that table, and D and trimming were inferred from the DNA. The table shows 350,000 or so clones, with roughly nine tenths occurring only once. This entry comes from a study of blood T cell repertoires in COVID-19. The overall study: Sites in the United States, Italy and Spain provided acute and convalescent COVID-19 samples.

This TCR was recovered from a woman between 55 and 75 years old with COVID-19, enrolled during active disease. The sample comprised peripheral blood. This chain connects TRBV18 to TRBJ1-1; TRBD1 is a possible D gene (6 bases). CDR3 nucleotide sequence: TGTGCCAGCTCCTCGGGGGGGCCCGTGAACACTGAAGCTTTCTTT. Amino acids: CASSSGGPVNTEAFF. Together with reference TRBV18 and TRBJ1-1, the CDR3 gives the full variable domain: NAGVMQNPRHLVRRRGQEARLRCSPMKGHSHVYWYRQLPEEGLKFMVYLQKENIIDESGMPKERFSAEFPKEGPSILRIQQVVRGDSAAYFCASSSGGPVNTEAFFGQGTRLTVV.